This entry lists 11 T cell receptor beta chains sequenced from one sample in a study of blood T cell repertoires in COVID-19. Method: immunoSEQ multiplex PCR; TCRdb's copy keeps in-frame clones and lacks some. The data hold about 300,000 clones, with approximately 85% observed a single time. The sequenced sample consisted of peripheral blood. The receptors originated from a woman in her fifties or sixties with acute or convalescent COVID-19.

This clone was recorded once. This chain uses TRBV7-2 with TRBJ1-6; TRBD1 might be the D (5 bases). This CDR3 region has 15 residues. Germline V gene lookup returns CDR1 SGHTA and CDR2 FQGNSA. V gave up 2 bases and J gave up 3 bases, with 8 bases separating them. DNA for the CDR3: TGTGCCAGCAGCTTACAGGGATACTATAATTCACCCCTCCACTTT. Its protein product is CASSLQGYYNSPLHF.

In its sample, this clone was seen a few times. In nucleotides, the CDR3 is TGTGCCAGCAGGAGCGCGAACACCGGGGAGCTGTTTTTT. The encoded protein is CASRSANTGELFF. The chain links TRBV7-3 to TRBJ2-2, with D uncertain. The V end was cut by 6 bases, the J end by 0 bases, with 5 bases between. Germline V gives CDR1 SGHTA, CDR2 FQGTGA. This CDR3 has 13 amino acids.

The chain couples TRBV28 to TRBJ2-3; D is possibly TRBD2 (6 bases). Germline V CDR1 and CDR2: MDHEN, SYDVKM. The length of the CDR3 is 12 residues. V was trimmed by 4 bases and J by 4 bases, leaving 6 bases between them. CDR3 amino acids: CASSSGADTQYF. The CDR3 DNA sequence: TGTGCCAGCAGTTCGGGGGCAGATACGCAGTATTTT. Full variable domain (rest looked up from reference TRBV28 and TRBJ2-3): DVKVTQSSRYLVKRTGEKVFLECVQDMDHENMFWYRQDPGLGLRLIYFSYDVKMKEKGDIPEGYSVSREKKERFSLILESASTNQTSMYLCASSSGADTQYFGPGTRLTVL.

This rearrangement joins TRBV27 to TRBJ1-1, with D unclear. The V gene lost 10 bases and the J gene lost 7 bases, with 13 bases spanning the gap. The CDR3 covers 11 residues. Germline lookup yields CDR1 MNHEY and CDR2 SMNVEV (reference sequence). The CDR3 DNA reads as TGTGCCATAGGTCGTCTAGGTGAAGCTTTCTTT. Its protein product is CAIGRLGEAFF.

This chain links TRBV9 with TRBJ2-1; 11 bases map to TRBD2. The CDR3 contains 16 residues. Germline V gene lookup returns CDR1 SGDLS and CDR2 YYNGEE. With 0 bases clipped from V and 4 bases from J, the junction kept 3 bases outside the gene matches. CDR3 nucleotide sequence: TGTGCCAGCAGCGTAGAACTAGCGGGAGCTTACAATGAGCAGTTCTTC. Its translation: CASSVELAGAYNEQFF.

The CDR3 nucleotides read TGTGCCAGCAGTTTCAGTGAACGGAGGGGCGAGCAGTACTTC. It yields the protein CASSFSERRGEQYF. The V gene is TRBV28, the J gene TRBJ2-7; maybe TRBD2 (6 bases). This CDR3 has 14 amino acids. Germline-derived CDR1 and CDR2 are MDHEN and SYDVKM. V lost 3 bases, J lost 6 bases, and 15 bases lay in between.

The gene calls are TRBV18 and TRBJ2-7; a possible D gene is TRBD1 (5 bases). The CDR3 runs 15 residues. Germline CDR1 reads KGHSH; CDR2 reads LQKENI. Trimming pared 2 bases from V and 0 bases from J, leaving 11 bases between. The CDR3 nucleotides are TGTGCCAGCTCACCAATCCGGACATACTCCTACGAGCAGTACTTC. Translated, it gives CASSPIRTYSYEQYF. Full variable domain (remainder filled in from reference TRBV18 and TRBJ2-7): NAGVMQNPRHLVRRRGQEARLRCSPMKGHSHVYWYRQLPEEGLKFMVYLQKENIIDESGMPKERFSAEFPKEGPSILRIQQVVRGDSAAYFCASSPIRTYSYEQYFGPGTRLTVT.

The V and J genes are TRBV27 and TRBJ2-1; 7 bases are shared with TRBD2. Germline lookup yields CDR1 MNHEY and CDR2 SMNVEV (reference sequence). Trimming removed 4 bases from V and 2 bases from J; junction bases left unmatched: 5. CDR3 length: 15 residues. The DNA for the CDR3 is TGTGCCAGCAGTTATGGAGCGGGAACCTACAATGAGCAGTTCTTC. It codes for CASSYGAGTYNEQFF.

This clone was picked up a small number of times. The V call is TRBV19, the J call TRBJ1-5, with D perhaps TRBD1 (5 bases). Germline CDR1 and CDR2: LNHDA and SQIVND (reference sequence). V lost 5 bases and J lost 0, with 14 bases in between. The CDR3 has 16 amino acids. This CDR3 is CASSDAGGYSNQPQHF. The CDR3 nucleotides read TGTGCCAGTAGTGACGCGGGGGGGTATAGCAATCAGCCCCAGCATTTT.

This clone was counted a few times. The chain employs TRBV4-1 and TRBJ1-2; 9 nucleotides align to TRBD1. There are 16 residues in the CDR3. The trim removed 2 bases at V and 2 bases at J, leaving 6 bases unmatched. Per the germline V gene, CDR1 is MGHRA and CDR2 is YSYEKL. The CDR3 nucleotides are TGCGCCAGCAGCCAACCAGGGACAGGGAGAAACTATGGCTACACCTTC. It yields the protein CASSQPGTGRNYGYTF.

CDR3 amino acids: CATSDRGQAGGETQYF. CDR3 in DNA: TGTGCCACCAGTGATCGCGGACAGGCCGGGGGAGAGACCCAGTACTTC. The chain is built from TRBV24-1 and TRBJ2-5, with D possibly TRBD1 on 7 matching bases. CDR3 length: 16 amino acids. Trimming shortened V by 3 bases and J by 4 bases, and 17 bases separated the two germline ends. Germline CDR1 and CDR2: KGHDR and SFDVKD.